One TCR beta chain is described in this entry. The antigen is undetermined. Treatment described: roughly ten-day PBMC culture with coronavirus spike peptide pools or control peptides (ViraFEST assay). At both days 3 and 7, half the medium was replaced with fresh IL-2 medium. The germline gives CDR1 SGHTA, CDR2 FQGTGA. CDR3 length: 13 amino acids. V was cut by 0 bases and J by 1 base, with 3 bases left in between. These data originate in a study of vaccination and CD4 T cells after COVID-19. Study-level information: Stimulation of cells relied on overlapping spike peptides derived from SARS-CoV-2, HCoV-NL63, HCoV-OC43 and HCoV-229E. No peptide, an HIV-1 Nef pool, or a CEFX pool was what each control culture received.

Cultured CD4+ T cells had their DNA profiled by the Oncomine TCR Beta short-read assay. TCRdb re-derived calls from the PCR reads in MiXCR, one entry per CDR3 protein. In the table there are about 12,000 distinct CDR3 sequences, around 40% of which are singletons. Findings and limits, study-wide: For convalescent patients, a median 86.3% of reactive clones surfaced exclusively after vaccination.

The receptor was derived from a human donor with COVID-19. Sequences were obtained from cultured CD4+ T cells from blood. The chain couples TRBV7-3 to TRBJ1-1; D is unresolved. The CDR3 DNA reads as TGTGCCAGCAGCTTAACGCAGAACACTGAAGCTTTCTTT. It specifies CASSLTQNTEAFF.